The entry that follows covers one T cell receptor (beta chain) sequence. Its antigen is not known. The repertoire was sequenced with immunoSEQ multiplex PCR; TCRdb's copy has only in-frame clones and lacks some. The top ten clones hold around 3.8% of a sample with roughly 69,000 clones, less than 90% of them seen once. In germline, CDR1 is SGHAT, CDR2 FQDESV (reference sequence). The CDR3 contains 13 residues. The V and J ends lost 3 bases and 2 bases respectively, with 7 bases between them. This sample was included in a study of siplizumab effects on memory and regulatory T cells. Findings of the study overall: Major contributors to the alloresponse seemed to be naive T cells, which also appeared more diverse than memory cells.

V gene TRBV11-1 combines with J gene TRBJ1-1, with unresolved D. This TCR came from a human donor in good health. The sample taken for sequencing was memory CD4+ T cells sorted from blood. The CDR3 reads CASSFLDNTEAFF. The CDR3, as DNA: TGTGCCAGCAGCTTTTTGGATAACACTGAAGCTTTCTTT.